Presented here are 9 T cell receptor beta chains from one specimen sequenced in a study of blood T cells in healthy people across ages. A sample-barcoded 5' primer and a J-beta primer mix were used in a second PCR of roughly 7 to 12 cycles. TCRdb reprocessed the 5' RACE reads via MiXCR and lists one record per CDR3 protein. Here the sample spans over 1,500,000 distinct CDR3 sequences, approximately 39% being singletons. The sample was blood. Receptors originate from a human donor in good health.

This clonotype was observed a handful of times. The V call is TRBV3-1, the J call TRBJ2-3; 8 bases fit TRBD1. This CDR3 has 16 amino acids. From germline, CDR1 is LGHDT and CDR2 YNNKEL (reference sequence). The ends lost 1 base at V and 6 bases at J; junction bases unmatched: 9. DNA for the CDR3: TGTGCCAGCAGCCAAGGGGGGACAGGCTATATGGATACGCAGTATTTT. This codes for CASSQGGTGYMDTQYF.

There are many counts of this clonotype. The chain is built from TRBV5-1 and TRBJ2-3, with no clear D. Trimming took off 4 bases at V and 2 bases at J, with 11 bases between the two ends. Germline loops: CDR1 SGHRS, CDR2 YFSETQ. The CDR3 has 14 amino acids. The CDR3 DNA sequence: TGCGCCAGCAGCCCGGACGGAAACACAGATACGCAGTATTTT. It yields the protein CASSPDGNTDTQYF.

The table lists this clonotype with a few counts. The V call is TRBV12-3 or TRBV12-4, the J call TRBJ2-1; a weak D match, TRBD1 (6 bases). The CDR3 consists of 14 residues. The V gene lost 8 bases and the J gene lost 8 bases, with 19 bases spanning the gap. CDR3 protein: CASEGLGARYEQFF. CDR3 coding DNA: TGTGCCAGCGAGGGGCTGGGGGCGAGGTATGAGCAGTTCTTC.

The table lists this clonotype with a count of one. The chain links TRBV7-2 to TRBJ2-4, with 7 bases that match TRBD1. Germline CDR1 is SGHTA and CDR2 is FQGNSA. V trimming: 6 bases; J trimming: 5 bases; junction bases outside the gene matches: 4. The CDR3 runs to 13 residues. CDR3 coding DNA: TGTGCCAGCAGTACAACAGGGGAAAACATTCAGTACTTC. Translated: CASSTTGENIQYF.

This rearrangement joins TRBV7-2 to TRBJ1-4; perhaps TRBD1 as D (5 bases). V dropped 4 bases and J dropped 6 bases, with 15 bases sitting between them. Looked up from germline, CDR1 is SGHTA and CDR2 is FQGNSA. The CDR3 is made up of 15 amino acids. CDR3 in DNA: TGTGCCAGCAGCTCCATTGGGGGGGAATATGAAAAACTGTTTTTT. It encodes CASSSIGGEYEKLFF.

The chain's CDR3 is CAIRSRATYEQFF. The CDR3 region has the DNA TGTGCCATCAGAAGCAGGGCCACCTACGAGCAGTTCTTC. The chain uses TRBV10-3 and TRBJ2-1; D might be TRBD1 (5 bases). The V gene lost 6 bases and the J gene lost 10 bases, with 16 bases spanning the gap. Germline values: CDR1 ENHRY, CDR2 SYGVKD. The CDR3 covers 13 residues.

The chain couples TRBV12-5 to TRBJ2-7; 7 positions match TRBD2. This CDR3 has 14 residues. Germline CDR1 reads LGHNT; CDR2 reads FRNRAP. The trim removed 6 bases at V and 1 base at J, leaving 6 bases unmatched. CDR3 loop: CASGNQAGSYEQYF. The CDR3 DNA is TGTGCTAGTGGGAACCAAGCGGGGTCCTACGAGCAGTACTTC.

The V gene is TRBV6-5, the J gene TRBJ1-2; possible D gene TRBD1, 5 bases. Germline V lookup: CDR1 MNHEY, CDR2 SVGAGI. The CDR3 runs 12 residues. Trimming took off 6 bases at V and 8 bases at J, with 13 bases between the two ends. This CDR3 is CASRSWGEGYTF. DNA for the CDR3: TGTGCCAGCAGATCCTGGGGGGAAGGCTACACCTTC.

The chain recombines TRBV6-2 or TRBV6-3 with TRBJ2-4, with D tentatively TRBD1 (5 bases). CDR1 MNHEY and CDR2 SVGEGT come from the germline V gene. The CDR3 has 14 residues. V dropped 6 bases and J dropped 1 base, with 10 bases sitting between them. DNA for the CDR3: TGTGCCAGCAGCGCAGGGTCGGCCAAAAACATTCAGTACTTC. Protein: CASSAGSAKNIQYF.